Below, one TCR beta chain is given with its context. Antigen specificity is unknown. PBMCs were cryopreserved, and about 1.8 micrograms of genomic DNA from them went into TCR beta libraries. The sample originates from a study of cytotoxic CD8 clonotypes in ibrutinib-treated CLL. Overall study results and limits: Clonality rose at ibrutinib response and fell back toward baseline at progression. Sustained-remission and progressing patients' sampling times differed. Treatment left the uncommon public clonotypes either contracted or stable in frequency.

The length of the CDR3 is 12 residues. V lost 6 bases to trimming and J lost 3 bases; unmatched junction nucleotides: 2. CDR1 is MNHEY and CDR2 is SVGAGI in the germline V gene. TCRdb's table, derived via immunoSEQ multiplex PCR, lists solely in-frame clones and lacks some. The sample includes around 130,000 clones, around four fifths of them seen just once. J is TRBJ2-7 and V is TRBV6-5, with TRBD1 matching over 7 bases. This receptor was identified in a human donor with chronic lymphocytic leukemia. The material sequenced was PBMCs, taken after 24 months of ibrutinib treatment. CDR3 loop: CASSRTGYEQYF. Here the CDR3 DNA reads TGTGCCAGCAGCCGGACAGGCTACGAGCAGTACTTC.